These 30 T cell receptor beta chains came from one sample sequenced in a study of blood T cell repertoires in COVID-19. Method: immunoSEQ multiplex PCR; TCRdb's copy keeps in-frame clones and lacks some. This sample has hundreds of thousands of clones; under 90% occur once, and the top ten carry more than 9%. The sequenced sample consisted of peripheral blood. These receptors were taken from a man aged 45-60 years with COVID-19, enrolled during active disease.

This clone was counted between two and nine times. The CDR3 loop is CASSPFYRGGTEAFF. The CDR3 DNA follows: TGTGCCAGCTCACCCTTCTACAGGGGCGGCACTGAAGCTTTCTTT. The rearrangement uses TRBV18 and TRBJ1-1; 7 bases fit TRBD1. Per the germline V gene, CDR1 is KGHSH and CDR2 is LQKENI. J was trimmed by 4 bases and V by 3 bases; bases with no gene match: 8. This CDR3 comprises 15 residues.

V usage is TRBV18 and J usage is TRBJ1-5, with 8 bases identical to TRBD1. The CDR3 loop spans 13 amino acids. The V segment lost 4 bases and the J segment 4 bases; nucleotides outside the gene matches: 0. From germline, CDR1 is KGHSH and CDR2 LQKENI. Here the CDR3 reads CASSRTGNQPQHF. CDR3 DNA sequence: TGTGCCAGCTCACGGACAGGGAATCAGCCCCAGCATTTT. The variable domain in full, completed from reference TRBV18 and TRBJ1-5, reads NAGVMQNPRHLVRRRGQEARLRCSPMKGHSHVYWYRQLPEEGLKFMVYLQKENIIDESGMPKERFSAEFPKEGPSILRIQQVVRGDSAAYFCASSRTGNQPQHFGDGTRLSIL.

With regard to this clone: This sample also contains other DNA sequences that code for the same CDR3. The V and J genes are TRBV7-3 and TRBJ2-3; 7 bases agree with TRBD1. The V gene's germline CDR1 is SGHTA and CDR2 FQGTGA. The CDR3 contains 15 residues. J lost 1 base, V lost 0 bases, and 1 base had no gene match. CDR3 DNA: TGTGCCAGCAGCTTAACCGGACAGGGCACAGATACGCAGTATTTT. Protein sequence: CASSLTGQGTDTQYF.

The J gene is TRBJ1-2, the V gene TRBV19; D is unclear. Looked up from germline, CDR1 is LNHDA and CDR2 is SQIVND (reference sequence). Trimming stripped 5 bases from V and 1 base from J, with 5 bases between. This CDR3 has 12 amino acids. CDR3 region: CASSALNYGYTF. CDR3 nucleotide sequence: TGTGCCAGTAGTGCACTTAACTATGGCTACACCTTC.

This CDR3 is CASSPGLEETQYF. CDR3 nucleotides: TGTGCCAGTAGTCCGGGACTGGAAGAGACCCAGTACTTC. The chain joins TRBV19 to TRBJ2-5; TRBD2 is a possible D gene (6 bases). CDR1 LNHDA and CDR2 SQIVND come from the germline V gene (reference sequence). V was pared by 5 bases and J by 3 bases, with 10 bases between. The CDR3 is 13 residues long.

Worth noting for this clone: At one end the junction does not follow the germline gene, possibly because of a read error. The chain recombines TRBV7-7 with TRBJ2-5, with D tentatively TRBD2 (5 bases). This CDR3 has 16 amino acids. Germline-derived CDR1 and CDR2 are SSHAT and FNYEAQ (reference sequence). In DNA, the CDR3 is TGTGCTAGCAGCTTCGGGAAGGGAGCAGGCGAAGAGACCCAGTACTTC. It encodes CASSFGKGAGEETQYF.

The chain links TRBV19 to TRBJ2-3; 10 bases match TRBD1. There are 17 residues in the CDR3. Trimming at V came to 6 bases and at J to 1 base, leaving 10 bases not matched to a gene. Germline CDR1 is LNHDA and CDR2 is SQIVND (reference sequence). CDR3: CASRPRSGTGGTDTQYF. The CDR3 bases are TGTGCCAGTAGACCCCGTTCCGGGACAGGGGGCACAGATACGCAGTATTTT.

The chain has TRBV5-8 and TRBJ2-3; TRBD2 might be the D (5 bases). The ends were cut back, 4 bases at V and 0 bases at J, with 12 bases in the middle. CDR3 size: 15 residues. The germline V gene encodes CDR1 SGHTS and CDR2 YDEGEE. The DNA of the CDR3 is TGTGCCAGCAGCGCTGGACTGATAAGCACAGATACGCAGTATTTT. Its protein is CASSAGLISTDTQYF.

The chain carries TRBV19 and TRBJ2-7; 10 bases align to TRBD1. Trimming at V came to 5 bases and at J to 5 bases, leaving 9 bases not matched to a gene. CDR1 and CDR2 from the germline V gene are LNHDA and SQIVND (reference sequence). The CDR3 has 15 amino acids. The CDR3 nucleotides are TGTGCCAGTAGTCCGACGACAGGGGGCAACGACGAGCAGTACTTC. It is translated as CASSPTTGGNDEQYF.

V is TRBV24-1 and J is TRBJ2-1; 9 bases agree with TRBD1. From germline, CDR1 is KGHDR and CDR2 SFDVKD. The CDR3 is 13 amino acids. Unmatched junction bases numbered 13, after V lost 7 bases and J lost 16 bases. This chain's CDR3 is CATSPGQGFRRFF. For the CDR3, the DNA is TGTGCCACCAGCCCGGGACAGGGTTTCCGGAGATTCTTC.

The chain has TRBV5-4 and TRBJ2-7; 7 positions agree with TRBD1. Unmatched junction bases numbered 6, after V lost 1 base and J lost 2 bases. The germline V gene has CDR1 SGHNT and CDR2 YYREEE (reference sequence). The CDR3 is made up of 15 amino acids. In nucleotides, the CDR3 is TGTGCCAGCAGCTTGCTACCGGGACAGACCTACGAGCAGTACTTC. Translating it yields CASSLLPGQTYEQYF.

CDR3 coding DNA: TGTGCCACGGCAGGGGCGAACACCGGGGAGCTGTTTTTT. Residues: CATAGANTGELFF. This sequence joins TRBV27 and TRBJ2-2; D possibly corresponds to TRBD1 (6 bases). The CDR3 loop spans 13 amino acids. Trimming removed 10 bases from V and 0 bases from J, with 9 bases in between. The germline CDR1 and CDR2 sequences are MNHEY and SMNVEV (reference sequence).

V usage is TRBV10-3 and J usage is TRBJ2-7, with a weak D call TRBD1 (6 bases). The V and J ends lost 3 bases and 6 bases respectively, with 15 bases between them. CDR1 is ENHRY, CDR2 SYGVKD, per germline. The CDR3 is made up of 14 amino acids. The CDR3 here is CAISDSGTYPEQYF. For the CDR3, the DNA is TGTGCCATCAGTGACAGTGGGACATATCCCGAGCAGTACTTC.

The rearrangement links TRBV7-8 to TRBJ1-5; TRBD1 is a possible D gene (6 bases). The CDR3 extends over 15 amino acids. Germline-derived CDR1 and CDR2 are SGHVS and FQNEAQ. Deletions cut 6 bases from V and 1 base from J, with 13 bases between. CDR3 bases: TGTGCCAGCAGACGAACAGGGATGAGCAATCAGCCCCAGCATTTT. This translates into CASRRTGMSNQPQHF.

The rearrangement links TRBV19 to TRBJ2-6, with 8 bases lining up with TRBD1. This CDR3 has 17 residues. V dropped 2 bases and J dropped 2; count of bases not matched to a gene: 5. Germline CDR1 and CDR2: LNHDA and SQIVND (reference sequence). The CDR3 DNA follows: TGTGCCAGTAGTATACAGGGGGCTGAGCCTGGGGCCAACGTCCTGACTTTC. Translation gives CASSIQGAEPGANVLTF.

The genes are TRBV4-1 and TRBJ2-3; 12 bases align to TRBD2. V shed 0 bases and J 5 bases; nucleotides not matched to a gene: 12. Germline values: CDR1 MGHRA, CDR2 YSYEKL. The length of the CDR3 is 19 residues. The CDR3 bases are TGCGCCAGCAGCCAAGAGAAGCTAGCGGGAGGGGGACCTGAAGATACGCAGTATTTT. Amino acid sequence: CASSQEKLAGGGPEDTQYF.

The chain uses TRBV7-2 and TRBJ1-5; D perhaps matches TRBD1 (5 bases). V was clipped by 5 bases and J by 1 base, with 12 bases between them. The CDR3 length is 15 residues. Germline values: CDR1 SGHTA, CDR2 FQGNSA. Here the CDR3 DNA reads TGTGCCAGCAGCGCTCAGGGAGGGAGCAATCAGCCCCAGCATTTT. This translates into CASSAQGGSNQPQHF.

The rearrangement joins TRBV7-8 to TRBJ2-7, with TRBD1 identical over 11 bases. Germline trimming cut 5 bases from V and 4 bases from J; bases unmatched to any gene: 10. The CDR3 totals 16 residues. CDR1 SGHVS and CDR2 FQNEAQ come from the germline V gene. CDR3 amino acids: CASSLGGGQGAYEQYF. CDR3 in DNA: TGTGCCAGCAGCCTAGGAGGAGGACAGGGGGCGTACGAGCAGTACTTC. The full variable domain, rest sourced from reference TRBV7-8 and TRBJ2-7, is GAGVSQSPRYKVAKRGQDVALRCDPISGHVSLFWYQQALGQGPEFLTYFQNEAQLDKSGLPSDRFFAERPEGSVSTLKIQRTQQEDSAVYLCASSLGGGQGAYEQYFGPGTRLTVT.

The genes are TRBV6-2 or TRBV6-3 and TRBJ2-3; possible D gene TRBD1, 5 bases. Trimming took 6 bases from V and 1 from J, leaving 17 bases between them. Germline V gives CDR1 MNHEY, CDR2 SVGEGT. The CDR3 spans 16 residues. The CDR3 spells CASSPGRGEGTDTQYF. In DNA form, the CDR3 reads TGTGCCAGCAGCCCGGGTAGGGGCGAGGGCACAGATACGCAGTATTTT.

A single count supports this clone. The rearrangement links TRBV29-1 to TRBJ2-1, with a tentative D call TRBD2 (6 bases). The V end lost 6 bases, the J end lost 0 bases, and 15 bases lay between the germline ends. The CDR3 is 15 residues long. Germline V lookup: CDR1 SQVTM, CDR2 ANQGSEA. CDR3 DNA: TGCAGCGTCTTCGCTAGCGCGAGCTCCTACAATGAGCAGTTCTTC. This encodes CSVFASASSYNEQFF.

The rearrangement joins TRBV7-3 to TRBJ2-1, with 10 bases matching TRBD2. Per the germline V gene, CDR1 is SGHTA and CDR2 is FQGTGA. With 5 bases clipped from V and 4 bases from J, the junction kept 17 bases outside the gene matches. This CDR3 spans 19 amino acids. The DNA for the CDR3 is TGTGCCAGCAGCCGGGGAGGGGAGCGGGAGGGCAAGGGGTACAATGAGCAGTTCTTC. Translation: CASSRGGEREGKGYNEQFF.

The rearrangement links TRBV11-3 to TRBJ2-7; 7 nucleotides align to TRBD1. Looked up from germline, CDR1 is SGHNT and CDR2 is YENEEA. The CDR3 has 13 residues. V shed 3 bases and J 1 base; nucleotides not matched to a gene: 0. The CDR3 loop is CASSLGQSYEQYF. CDR3 DNA: TGTGCCAGCAGCTTGGGACAGTCCTACGAGCAGTACTTC.

This clone has more than one count but fewer than ten. The chain links TRBV6-5 to TRBJ1-2; D is uncertain. Germline V gene data show CDR1 as MNHEY and CDR2 as SVGAGI. CDR3 length equals 11 residues. V lost 6 bases, J lost 6 bases, and 8 bases lay in between. CDR3 DNA: TGTGCCAGCAGGGAGGGTAATGGCTACACCTTC. Its protein product is CASREGNGYTF.

The chain employs TRBV7-2 and TRBJ2-7, with TRBD2 as a possible D gene (7 bases). The V gene's germline CDR1 is SGHTA and CDR2 FQGNSA. This CDR3 has 15 amino acids. Trimming took off 3 bases at V and 4 bases at J, with 16 bases between the two ends. CDR3: CASSFQSGGLYEQYF. CDR3 sequence (DNA): TGTGCCAGCAGCTTTCAATCCGGGGGGCTATACGAGCAGTACTTC.

The chain carries TRBV19 and TRBJ1-2; D is unclear. The CDR3 spans 13 residues. The germline gives CDR1 LNHDA, CDR2 SQIVND (reference sequence). Trimming shortened V by 5 bases and J by 6 bases, and 13 bases separated the two germline ends. The CDR3: CASSATPINGYTF. CDR3 in DNA: TGTGCCAGTAGTGCGACTCCCATCAATGGCTACACCTTC.

This clone was seen a few times. This chain connects TRBV10-1 to TRBJ1-1; 12 positions match TRBD1. From germline, CDR1 is WNHNN and CDR2 SYGVQD (reference sequence). The CDR3 spans 13 residues. With V trimmed by 6 bases and J by 11 bases, 7 bases remained unmatched. CDR3 in amino acids: CASRGQGALDAFF. The DNA for the CDR3 is TGCGCCAGCAGGGGACAGGGGGCGCTTGACGCTTTCTTT.

The V gene is TRBV28, the J gene TRBJ1-2, with 9 nucleotides matching TRBD1. The CDR3 is 14 residues long. Losses at the gene ends were 2 bases for V and 8 bases for J; bases not matched to a gene: 6. CDR1 MDHEN and CDR2 SYDVKM come from the germline V gene. The CDR3 reads CASSLEGQGRGYTF. DNA of the CDR3: TGTGCCAGCAGTTTAGAGGGACAGGGTCGCGGCTACACCTTC.

The chain is built from TRBV2 and TRBJ1-2; 8 positions match TRBD1. The CDR3 sequence is 16 residues long. The germline gives CDR1 SNHLY, CDR2 FYNNEI. V dropped 6 bases and J dropped 1; count of bases not matched to a gene: 10. This chain's CDR3 is CASRNGQGPLNYGYTF. The DNA for the CDR3 is TGTGCCAGCAGGAACGGACAGGGCCCGCTTAACTATGGCTACACCTTC. Complete variable domain (other parts from reference TRBV2 and TRBJ1-2): EPEVTQTPSHQVTQMGQEVILRCVPISNHLYFYWYRQILGQKVEFLVSFYNNEISEKSEIFDDQFSVERPDGSNFTLKIRSTKLEDSAMYFCASRNGQGPLNYGYTFGSGTRLTVV.

The chain employs TRBV6-5 and TRBJ2-1; TRBD2 matches at 7 bases. This CDR3 has 14 amino acids. Unmatched junction bases numbered 7, after V lost 8 bases and J lost 3 bases. Germline V gives CDR1 MNHEY, CDR2 SVGAGI. This chain's CDR3 is CASSHGRNYNEQFF. DNA of the CDR3: TGTGCCAGCTCCCACGGGAGGAACTACAATGAGCAGTTCTTC.

This rearrangement joins TRBV7-6 to TRBJ2-7; TRBD2 is a possible D gene (5 bases). V lost 5 bases and J 4 bases, leaving 12 bases between the germline ends. This CDR3 has 13 residues. The germline V gene encodes CDR1 SGHVS and CDR2 FNYEAQ. The DNA of the CDR3 is TGTGCCAGCAGCCGTGGGGAGATTTACGAGCAGTACTTC. This encodes CASSRGEIYEQYF. The variable domain in full, completed from reference TRBV7-6 and TRBJ2-7, reads GAGVSQSPRYKVTKRGQDVALRCDPISGHVSLYWYRQALGQGPEFLTYFNYEAQQDKSGLPNDRFSAERPEGSISTLTIQRTEQRDSAMYRCASSRGEIYEQYFGPGTRLTVT.